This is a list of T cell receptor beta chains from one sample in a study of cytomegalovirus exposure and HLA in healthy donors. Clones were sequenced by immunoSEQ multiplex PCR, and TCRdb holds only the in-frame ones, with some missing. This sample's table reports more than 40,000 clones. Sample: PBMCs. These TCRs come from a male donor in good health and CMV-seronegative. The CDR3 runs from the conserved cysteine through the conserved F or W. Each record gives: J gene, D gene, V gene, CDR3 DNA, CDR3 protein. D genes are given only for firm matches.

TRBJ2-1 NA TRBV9 TGTGCCAGCAGCGTAGCAGGTGGTTTCGGGAGCTCCTACAATGAGCAGTTCTTC CASSVAGGFGSSYNEQFF
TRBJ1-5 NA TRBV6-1 TGTGCCAGCAGTGATACTCGACGGGGGGGATACAATCAGCCCCAGCATTTT CASSDTRRGGYNQPQHF
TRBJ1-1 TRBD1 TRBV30 TGTGCCTGGGACAGGGGAGCTTTCTTT CAWDRGAFF
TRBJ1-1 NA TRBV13 TGTGCCAGCAGCTCGAGGGGGGGGCGCACTGAAGCTTTCTTT CASSSRGGRTEAFF
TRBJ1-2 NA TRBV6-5 TGTGCCAGCACGGACAGAAACTATGGCTACACCTTC CASTDRNYGYTF
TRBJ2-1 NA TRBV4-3 TGCGCCAGCAGCCAAGCAGGTTACAATGAGCAGTTCTTC CASSQAGYNEQFF
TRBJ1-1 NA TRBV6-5 TGTGCCAGCAGTCGGAGGGGAAGTCGGAACACTGAAGCTTTCTTT CASSRRGSRNTEAFF
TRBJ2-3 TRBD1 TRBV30 TGTGCCTGGAATGAAAGACAGGGGATATGGGATACGCAGTATTTT CAWNERQGIWDTQYF
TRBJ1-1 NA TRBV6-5 TGTGCCAGCAGTTACTCGGGTCTGGGGGGAGGAACTGAAGCTTTCTTT CASSYSGLGGGTEAFF
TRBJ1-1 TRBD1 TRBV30 TGTGCCTGGAGGGGACAGGGAATGAACACTGAAGCTTTCTTT CAWRGQGMNTEAFF
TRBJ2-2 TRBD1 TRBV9 TGTGCCAGCAGCCTTGGACAGGGGGCAGGCACCGGGGAGCTGTTTTTT CASSLGQGAGTGELFF
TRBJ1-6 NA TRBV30 TGTGCCTGGAGTTCTACAGGGATTAGGAATTCACCCCTCCACTTT CAWSSTGIRNSPLHF
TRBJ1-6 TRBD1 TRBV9 TGTGCCAGCAGCGTTGGGCAGGGGGATTCACCCCTCCACTTT CASSVGQGDSPLHF
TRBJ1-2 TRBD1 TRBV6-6 TGTGCCAGCAGTTACTCGGGGACAGATGGCTACACCTTC CASSYSGTDGYTF
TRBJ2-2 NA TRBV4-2 TGTGCCAGCAGCCAGAATCCTCTCGGGGGCACCGGGGAGCTGTTTTTT CASSQNPLGGTGELFF
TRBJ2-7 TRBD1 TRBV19 TGTGCCAGTAGTTTCTCGGGACAGGGCTCCTACGAGCAGTACTTC CASSFSGQGSYEQYF
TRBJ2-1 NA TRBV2 TGTGCCAGCAGTGAGCGAATGGGGCTGGACAATGAGCAGTTCTTC CASSERMGLDNEQFF
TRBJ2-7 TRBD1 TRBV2 TGTGCCAGCAGTCGGGACAGGGGGGACGACGAGCAGTACTTC CASSRDRGDDEQYF
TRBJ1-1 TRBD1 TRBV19 TGTGCCAGTACCTTAACAGGGGAAGAGGCTGAAGCTTTCTTT CASTLTGEEAEAFF
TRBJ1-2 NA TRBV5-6 TGTGCCAGCAGCTTGGCCCAGGGGCGAAGACGTGGCTACACCTTC CASSLAQGRRRGYTF
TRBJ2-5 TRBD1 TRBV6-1 TGTGCCAGCAGGGGACAGGGGCAAGAGACCCAGTACTTC CASRGQGQETQYF
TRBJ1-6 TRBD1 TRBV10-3 TGTGCCATCAGTGAGTCGGAGGGCAGGGGGGTTTCACCCCTCCACTTT CAISESEGRGVSPLHF
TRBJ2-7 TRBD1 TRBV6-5 TGTGCCAGCAGTTCGACCCGGGACAGATTCTACGAGCAGTACTTC CASSSTRDRFYEQYF
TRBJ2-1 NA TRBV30 TGTGCCTGGACAGTCGGGGTCTCCTACAATGAGCAGTTCTTC CAWTVGVSYNEQFF
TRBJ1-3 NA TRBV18 TGTGCCAGCTCACCACCTCGGAACACCATATATTTT CASSPPRNTIYF
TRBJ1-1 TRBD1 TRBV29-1 TGCAGCGTTCCACAGGGGACTGAAGCTTTCTTT CSVPQGTEAFF
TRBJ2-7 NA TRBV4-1 TGCGCCAGCAGCCCCTCGGGAAGGAATTTACTCTCCTACGAGCAGTACTTC CASSPSGRNLLSYEQYF
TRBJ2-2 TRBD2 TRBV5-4 TGTGCCAGCAGCCTACCGACTAGCCGCCTGAACACCGGGGAGCTGTTTTTT CASSLPTSRLNTGELFF
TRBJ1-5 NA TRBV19 TGTGCCAGTAGTACCCAGGGGCATCAGCCCCAGCATTTT CASSTQGHQPQHF
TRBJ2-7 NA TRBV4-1 TGCGCCAGCAGCCAAGAGGCGGGTTCCGAGCAGTACTTC CASSQEAGSEQYF
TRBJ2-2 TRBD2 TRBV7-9 TGTGCCAGCAGCTCCGGACTAGCTGCCGGGGAGCTGTTTTTT CASSSGLAAGELFF
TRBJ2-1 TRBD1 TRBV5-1 TGCGCCAGCAGCGCGTTTGACAGGGGTAGCTCCTACAATGAGCAGTTCTTC CASSAFDRGSSYNEQFF
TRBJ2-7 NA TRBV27 TGTGCCAGCAGTCCACTGACAGGCTACGAGCAGTACTTC CASSPLTGYEQYF
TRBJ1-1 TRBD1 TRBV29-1 TGCAGCGTGCTAAACAGGGGTGAAGCTTTCTTT CSVLNRGEAFF
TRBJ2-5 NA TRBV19 TGTGCCAGTAGTATTCAGGGTTACCAAGAGACCCAGTACTTC CASSIQGYQETQYF
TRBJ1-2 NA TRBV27 TGTGCCAGCATCCAGGGGAAATCTAACTATGGCTACACCTTC CASIQGKSNYGYTF
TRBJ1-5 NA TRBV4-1 TGCGCCAGCAGCCAAGGTCATTCCACATCTTCGGGGAATCAGCCCCAGCATTTT CASSQGHSTSSGNQPQHF
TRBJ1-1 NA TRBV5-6 TGTGCCAGCAGGCCGACAGGAGAACTTACTGAAGCTTTCTTT CASRPTGELTEAFF
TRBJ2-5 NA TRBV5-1 TGCGCCAGCAGCTTTCAGGTAGACCAAGAGACCCAGTACTTC CASSFQVDQETQYF
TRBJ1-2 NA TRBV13 TGTGCCAGCAGCTTAGGAGGACTCTATGGCTACACCTTC CASSLGGLYGYTF
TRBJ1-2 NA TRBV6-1 TGTGCCAGCAGTACCCGGGACATAACCTTC CASSTRDITF
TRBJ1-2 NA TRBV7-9 TGTGCCAGCAGCTTCCGCGGCTATGGCTACACCTTC CASSFRGYGYTF
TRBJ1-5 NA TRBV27 TGTGCCAGCAGTTCACGATCCTCCGGGACAACGGATGGTCAGCCCCAGCATTTT CASSSRSSGTTDGQPQHF
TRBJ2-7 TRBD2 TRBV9 TGTGCCAGCAGCGTAGTAGAAGCGGGGTTGGACGAGCAGTACTTC CASSVVEAGLDEQYF
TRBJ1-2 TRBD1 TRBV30 TGTGCCTGGATCCCGTTGGGACAGGGGACCTATGGCTACACCTTC CAWIPLGQGTYGYTF
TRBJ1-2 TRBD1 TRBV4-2 TGTGCCAGCAGCCAAGAAATTCGGACAGGGGGCGCCTATGGCTACACCTTC CASSQEIRTGGAYGYTF
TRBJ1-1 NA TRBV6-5 TGTGCCAGCAGTTACTATACAGAGGGAGACACTGAAGCTTTCTTT CASSYYTEGDTEAFF
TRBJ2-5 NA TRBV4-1 TGCGCCAGCAGCCAAGGTATCCTTCAAGAGACCCAGTACTTC CASSQGILQETQYF
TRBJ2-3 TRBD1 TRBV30 TGTGCCTGTACCCCGGGACAGGGGGAGTCAGATACGCAGTATTTT CACTPGQGESDTQYF
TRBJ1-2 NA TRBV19 TGTGCCAGTAGTCTAACAGGGACTAACTATGGCTACACCTTC CASSLTGTNYGYTF